Listed below are T cell receptor beta chains from one sample, sequenced in a study of beta chain features in type 1 diabetes. Libraries were prepared by immunoSEQ multiplex PCR; TCRdb keeps only in-frame clonotypes and omits some of them. The profile covers about 160,000 clones, with around 8.6% appearing a single time and under 0.65% taken by the ten largest. Sequenced material: central memory CD4+ T cells from blood. Every receptor here comes from a woman in her late teens or twenties with type 1 diabetes. CDR3s include the opening cysteine and the closing phenylalanine or tryptophan. D genes are given only for firm matches. Not all rows give a size; the values are once, few, many and, for expanded clones, a class.

>TRBV7-2|.|TRBD1|TRBJ2-1
TGTGCCAGCAACTTCGACCGGGACAGGTCATACAATGAGCAGTTCTTC
CASNFDRDRSYNEQFF
>TRBV15|.|.|TRBJ1-4
TGTGCCACCAGCAGCATTCAAAATGAAAAACTGTTTTTT
CATSSIQNEKLFF
>TRBV7-9|.|.|TRBJ2-3
TGTGCCAGCACCGAGGTATCCACAGATACGCAGTATTTT
CASTEVSTDTQYF
>TRBV4-2|few|.|TRBJ1-1
TGTGCCAGCAGCCGCCGAACGGGGGATGACACTGAAGCTTTCTTT
CASSRRTGDDTEAFF
>TRBV11-2|.|.|TRBJ2-1
TGTGCCAGCAGCTTGTCGACGGGAAAGAGAATTAACAATGAGCAGTTCTTC
CASSLSTGKRINNEQFF
>TRBV5-1|.|TRBD2|TRBJ2-7
TGCGCCAGCAGCTTGCAGTCGGGAGGGAACGAGCAGTACTTC
CASSLQSGGNEQYF
>TRBV7-7|few|TRBD2|TRBJ2-5
TGTGCTAGCAGCACTGGACTAGCGGGAAGGGAGACCCAGTACTTC
CASSTGLAGRETQYF
>TRBV5-4|.|.|TRBJ1-1
TGTGCCAGCAGCTTGAGCATGAACACTGAAGCTTTCTTT
CASSLSMNTEAFF
>TRBV5-4|.|TRBD2|TRBJ2-3
TGTGCCAGCAGCTTAAAAGGCGCTAGCGGGGGGGCTGGGTATTTT
CASSLKGASGGAGYF
>TRBV28|few|TRBD1|TRBJ1-1
TGTGCCGGGGGACAGGGGGACACTGAAGCTTTCTTT
CAGGQGDTEAFF
>TRBV18|.|.|TRBJ2-1
TGTGCCAGCTCACGGGGGCAGGGCCCGAACAATGAGCAGTTCTTC
CASSRGQGPNNEQFF
>TRBV5-1|.|TRBD2|TRBJ2-7
TGCGCCAGCAGCTTGGCTAGCGGGAGGCCCTACGAGCAGTACTTC
CASSLASGRPYEQYF
>TRBV4-3|.|TRBD2|TRBJ2-2
TGCGCCAGCAGGGTCGGGACTAGCGGCACCGGGGAGCTGTTTTTT
CASRVGTSGTGELFF
>TRBV5-4|.|TRBD1|TRBJ1-2
TGTGCCAGCAGCTGGAACAGGGGTGGCTACACCTTC
CASSWNRGGYTF
>TRBV6-6|few|TRBD1|TRBJ1-1
TGTGCCGGAAGGACAGGGGATACTGAAGCTTTCTTT
CAGRTGDTEAFF
>TRBV7-9|few|TRBD1|TRBJ1-1
TGTGCCAGCAGCGCCGCGGACAGGAGAGCTTTCTTT
CASSAADRRAFF
>TRBV5-1|.|.|TRBJ2-5
TGCGCCAGCAGCCGCGCCGGGGTCTTTAAAGAGACCCAGTACTTC
CASSRAGVFKETQYF
>TRBV18|.|TRBD2|TRBJ2-1
TGTGCCAGCTCACCAGTTACTAGCGGGGGTTACAATGAGCAGTTCTTC
CASSPVTSGGYNEQFF
>TRBV6-5|.|TRBD1|TRBJ1-1
TGTGCCAGCAGTAAGACAGGGTTAGGAGCTTTCTTT
CASSKTGLGAFF
>TRBV7-2|few|TRBD2|TRBJ2-1
TGTGCCAGCAGCTCGAGCGGGGGGCGGCAATGGCAGTTCTTC
CASSSSGGRQWQFF
>TRBV10-3|many|TRBD1|TRBJ2-5
TGTGCCATCAGTGAGGGACAGGGGCATGTCGAGACCCAGTACTTC
CAISEGQGHVETQYF
>TRBV9|few|.|TRBJ2-2
TGTGCCAGCAGCGCCGGACTGAACGGGGAGCTGTTTTTT
CASSAGLNGELFF
>TRBV19|few|TRBD2|TRBJ2-7
TGTGCCAGTAGTCCGGATAGCGGGGCCCCCTACGAGCAGTACTTC
CASSPDSGAPYEQYF
>TRBV9|.|.|TRBJ1-1
TGTGCCAGCAGCGTAGGAGGCAGACCCAACACTGAAGCTTTCTTT
CASSVGGRPNTEAFF
>TRBV7-9|.|.|TRBJ1-1
TGTGCCAGCAGCTTCGGGGGTGACACTGAAGCTTTCTTT
CASSFGGDTEAFF
>TRBV27|.|TRBD1|TRBJ1-2
TGTGCCAGCAGTTTCAGGGGGCACTATGGCTACACCTTC
CASSFRGHYGYTF
>TRBV7-8|once|.|TRBJ1-1
TGTGCCAGCAGCTTAGCCGGGGGGGGGTTGGGCACTGAAGCTTTCTTT
CASSLAGGGLGTEAFF
>TRBV23-1|few|.|TRBJ1-4
TGCGCCAGCAGTCAATCAGGCCAGGGAAGCAATAGTGAAAAACTGTTTTTT
CASSQSGQGSNSEKLFF
>TRBV7-9|few|.|TRBJ2-7
TGTGCCAGCAGCCCTGGCGCGGGAACTCACTACGAGCAGTACTTC
CASSPGAGTHYEQYF
>TRBV6-1|.|.|TRBJ2-3
TGTGCCAGCAGGGTCGTACACACAGATACGCAGTATTTT
CASRVVHTDTQYF
>TRBV9|.|.|TRBJ1-4
TGTGCCAGCAGTCCCGGGACATCGGCGACTGAAAAACTGTTTTTT
CASSPGTSATEKLFF
>TRBV5-1|.|TRBD1|TRBJ2-7
TGCGCCAGCAGCTTGATCCCACCGGGACAGGGGTACGAGCAGTACTTC
CASSLIPPGQGYEQYF
>TRBV4-3|few|TRBD1|TRBJ1-1
TGCGCCAGCAGGCAAGACAGGGTGGTTGCTGAAGCTTTCTTT
CASRQDRVVAEAFF
>TRBV5-8|.|.|TRBJ2-7
TGTGCCAGCAGCTTGGTTAGGGGTTACGAGCAGTACTTC
CASSLVRGYEQYF
>TRBV9|many|.|TRBJ1-1
TGTGCCAGCAGCGTCGGGGGGTACACTGAAGCTTTCTTT
CASSVGGYTEAFF
>TRBV19|.|.|TRBJ1-1
TGTGCCAGTAGTATACGGCGTCGGGCTGAAGCTTTCTTT
CASSIRRRAEAFF
>TRBV7-9|.|TRBD1|TRBJ1-1
TGTGCCAGCAGCCCCCCGCCGGGACAGGGTTCCAACACTGAAGCTTTCTTT
CASSPPPGQGSNTEAFF
>TRBV10-3|.|.|TRBJ1-1
TGTGCCATCAGTGATCAGGGGAACACTGAAGCTTTCTTT
CAISDQGNTEAFF
>TRBV7-3|few|.|TRBJ2-1
TGTGCCAGCAGCTTAACAGGGAGGAACAATGAGCAGTTCTTC
CASSLTGRNNEQFF
>TRBV5-1|.|.|TRBJ2-5
TGCGCCAGCAGCTTGGGTGTAGGGGCGGTCCAAGAGACCCAGTACTTC
CASSLGVGAVQETQYF
>TRBV6-5|few|.|TRBJ2-7
TGTGCCACCAAGTTCCAGGTCAGCTCCTACGAGCAGTACTTC
CATKFQVSSYEQYF
>TRBV4-1|.|.|TRBJ2-1
TGCGCCAGCAGCCAAGTTTTTATGACAGGCCCCCCGTTCTTC
CASSQVFMTGPPFF
>TRBV5-1|.|.|TRBJ2-1
TGCGCCAGCAGCTTGTTCGATGAGCAGTTCTTC
CASSLFDEQFF
>TRBV5-1|.|TRBD1|TRBJ1-5
TGCGCCAGCAGCGCCCAGGGGGCGGGGCAGCCCCAGCATTTT
CASSAQGAGQPQHF
>TRBV29-1|many|.|TRBJ1-2
TGCAGCGTTGAAGTGGACTCTAGGGAGGTTGGCTACACCTTC
CSVEVDSREVGYTF
>TRBV6-1|.|.|TRBJ2-1
TGTGCCAGCAGTAAACCACAGGGAAATGAGCAGTTCTTC
CASSKPQGNEQFF
>TRBV6-5|.|.|TRBJ1-1
TGTGCCAGCAGTTACTCCCTAAGACTGGATACTGAAGCTTTCTTT
CASSYSLRLDTEAFF
>TRBV4-3|many|.|TRBJ1-2
TGCGCCAGCAGCTCCTCGGCAGGGAGGTCCTATGGCTACACCTTC
CASSSSAGRSYGYTF
>TRBV7-2|few|.|TRBJ2-5
TGTGCCAGCAGCGAATACAGGGAAGAGACCCAGTACTTC
CASSEYREETQYF
>TRBV29-1|.|TRBD1|TRBJ2-7
TGCAGCGTTTCACCGGGACAGGGGAAATCCTACGAGCAGTACTTC
CSVSPGQGKSYEQYF
>TRBV28|.|.|TRBJ2-7
TGTGCCAGCAGTCCCCAACAGGGTTTCCACGAGCAGTACTTC
CASSPQQGFHEQYF
>TRBV10-3|few|TRBD2|TRBJ2-3
TGTGCCATCAGTGAGTCGAAAGCGGGGGGCACAGATACGCAGTATTTT
CAISESKAGGTDTQYF
>TRBV6-5|.|.|TRBJ2-6
TGTGCCAGCAGTTACCAGGGATCTGGGGCCAACGTCCTGACTTTC
CASSYQGSGANVLTF